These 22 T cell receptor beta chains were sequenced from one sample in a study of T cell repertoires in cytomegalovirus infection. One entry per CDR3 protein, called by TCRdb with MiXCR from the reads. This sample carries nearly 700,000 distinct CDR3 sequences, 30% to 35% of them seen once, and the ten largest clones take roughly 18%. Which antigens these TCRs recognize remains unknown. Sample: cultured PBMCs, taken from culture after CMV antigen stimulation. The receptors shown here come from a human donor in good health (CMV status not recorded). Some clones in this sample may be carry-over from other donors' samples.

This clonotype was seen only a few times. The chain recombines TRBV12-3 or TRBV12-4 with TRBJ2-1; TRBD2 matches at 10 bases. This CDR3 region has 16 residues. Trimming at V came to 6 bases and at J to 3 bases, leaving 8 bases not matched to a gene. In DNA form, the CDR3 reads TGTGCCAGCAGCAAAGCGGGAGGGCAAGTCTACAATGAGCAGTTCTTC. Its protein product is CASSKAGGQVYNEQFF.

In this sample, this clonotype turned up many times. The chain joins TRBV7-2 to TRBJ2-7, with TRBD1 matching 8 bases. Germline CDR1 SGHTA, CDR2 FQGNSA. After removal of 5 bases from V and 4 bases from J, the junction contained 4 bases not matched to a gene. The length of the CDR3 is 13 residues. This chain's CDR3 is CASSARGPYEQYF. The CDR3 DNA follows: TGTGCCAGCAGCGCCAGGGGGCCGTACGAGCAGTACTTC.

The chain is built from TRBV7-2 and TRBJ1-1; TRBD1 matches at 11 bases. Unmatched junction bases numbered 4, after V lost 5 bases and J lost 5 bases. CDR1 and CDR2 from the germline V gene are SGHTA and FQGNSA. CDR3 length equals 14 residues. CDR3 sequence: CASSVDRGQTEAFF. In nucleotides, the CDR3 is TGTGCCAGCAGCGTGGACAGGGGGCAAACTGAAGCTTTCTTT. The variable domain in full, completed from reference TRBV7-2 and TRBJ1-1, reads GAGVSQSPSNKVTEKGKDVELRCDPISGHTALYWYRQSLGQGLEFLIYFQGNSAPDKSGLPSDRFSAERTGGSVSTLTIQRTQQEDSAVYLCASSVDRGQTEAFFGQGTRLTVV.

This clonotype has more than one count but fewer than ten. CDR3: CATSDGTKETQYF. The CDR3 coding sequence is TGTGCCACCAGTGACGGGACAAAAGAGACCCAGTACTTC. The genes are TRBV24-1 and TRBJ2-5; D is perhaps TRBD1 (6 bases). The length of the CDR3 is 13 residues. The germline V and J ends were trimmed by 4 bases and 3 bases, with 8 bases remaining between them. Germline V gene lookup returns CDR1 KGHDR and CDR2 SFDVKD.

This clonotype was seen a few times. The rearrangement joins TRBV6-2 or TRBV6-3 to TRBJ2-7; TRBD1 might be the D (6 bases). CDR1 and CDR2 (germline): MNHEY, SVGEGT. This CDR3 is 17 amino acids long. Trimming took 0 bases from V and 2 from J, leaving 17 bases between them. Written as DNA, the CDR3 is TGTGCCAGCAGTTACTCTAGTTCCGGACAGCCGCCCTACGAGCAGTACTTC. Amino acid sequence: CASSYSSSGQPPYEQYF.

The CDR3 spells CASSYSTGRAEYF. The CDR3 DNA reads TGTGCCAGCAGTTACTCGACCGGGAGGGCGGAGTACTTC. The rearrangement joins TRBV6-2 or TRBV6-3 to TRBJ2-7; 8 bases match TRBD2. CDR3 size: 13 residues. The germline gives CDR1 MNHEY, CDR2 SVGEGT. V lost 0 bases, J lost 11 bases, and 6 bases stayed unmatched.

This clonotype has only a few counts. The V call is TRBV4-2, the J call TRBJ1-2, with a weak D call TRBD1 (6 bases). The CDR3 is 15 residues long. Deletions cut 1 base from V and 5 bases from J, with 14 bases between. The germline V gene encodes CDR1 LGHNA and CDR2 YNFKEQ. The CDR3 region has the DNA TGTGCCAGCAGCCAAGCTACGGACCAGGGGTATGGCTACACCTTC. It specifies CASSQATDQGYGYTF.

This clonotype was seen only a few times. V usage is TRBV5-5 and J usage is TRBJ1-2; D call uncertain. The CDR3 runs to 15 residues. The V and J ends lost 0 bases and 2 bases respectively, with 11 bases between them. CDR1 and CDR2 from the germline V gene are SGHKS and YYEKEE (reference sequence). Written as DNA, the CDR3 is TGTGCCAGCAGCTTGGAACAGTCAAGCAACTATGGCTACACCTTC. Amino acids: CASSLEQSSNYGYTF.

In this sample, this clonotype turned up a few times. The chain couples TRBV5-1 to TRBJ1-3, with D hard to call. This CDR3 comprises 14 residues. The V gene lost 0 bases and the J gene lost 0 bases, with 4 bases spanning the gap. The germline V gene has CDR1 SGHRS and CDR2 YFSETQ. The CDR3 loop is CASSLDVSGNTIYF. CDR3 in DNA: TGCGCCAGCAGCTTGGATGTCTCTGGAAACACCATATATTTT.

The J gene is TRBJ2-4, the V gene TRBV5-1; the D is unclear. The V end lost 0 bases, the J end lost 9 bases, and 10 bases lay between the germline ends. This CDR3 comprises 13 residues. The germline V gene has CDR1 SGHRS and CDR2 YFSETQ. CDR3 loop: CASSLAGRSIQYF. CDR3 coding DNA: TGCGCCAGCAGCTTGGCGGGTCGGAGCATTCAGTACTTC.

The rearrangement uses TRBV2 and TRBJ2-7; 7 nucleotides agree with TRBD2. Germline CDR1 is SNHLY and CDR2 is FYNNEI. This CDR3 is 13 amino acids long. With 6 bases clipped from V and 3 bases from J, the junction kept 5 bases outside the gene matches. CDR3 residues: CASSARGDYEQYF. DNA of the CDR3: TGTGCCAGCAGCGCTCGGGGGGACTACGAGCAGTACTTC.

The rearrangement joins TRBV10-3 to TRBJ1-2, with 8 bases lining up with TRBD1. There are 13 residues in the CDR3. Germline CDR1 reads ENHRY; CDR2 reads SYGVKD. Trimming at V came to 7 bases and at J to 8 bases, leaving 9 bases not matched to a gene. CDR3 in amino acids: CAIIPDRGGGYTF. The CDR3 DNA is TGTGCCATCATACCCGACAGGGGAGGCGGCTACACCTTC.

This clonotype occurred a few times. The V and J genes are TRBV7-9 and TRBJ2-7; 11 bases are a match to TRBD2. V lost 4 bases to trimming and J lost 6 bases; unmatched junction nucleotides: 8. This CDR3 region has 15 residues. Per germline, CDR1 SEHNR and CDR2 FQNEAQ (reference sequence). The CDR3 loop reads CASSSLLAGVSEQYF. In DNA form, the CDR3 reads TGTGCCAGCAGCTCCTTACTAGCGGGAGTTAGCGAGCAGTACTTC. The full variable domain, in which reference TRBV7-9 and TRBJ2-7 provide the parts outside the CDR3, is DTGVSQNPRHKITKRGQNVTFRCDPISEHNRLYWYRQTLGQGPEFLTYFQNEAQLEKSRLLSDRFSAERPKGSFSTLEIQRTEQGDSAMYLCASSSLLAGVSEQYFGPGTRLTVT.

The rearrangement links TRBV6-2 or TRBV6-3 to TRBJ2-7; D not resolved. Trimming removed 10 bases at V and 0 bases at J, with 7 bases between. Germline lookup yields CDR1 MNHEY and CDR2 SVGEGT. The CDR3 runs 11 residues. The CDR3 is CATTSSYEQYF. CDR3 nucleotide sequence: TGTGCCACCACAAGCTCCTACGAGCAGTACTTC.

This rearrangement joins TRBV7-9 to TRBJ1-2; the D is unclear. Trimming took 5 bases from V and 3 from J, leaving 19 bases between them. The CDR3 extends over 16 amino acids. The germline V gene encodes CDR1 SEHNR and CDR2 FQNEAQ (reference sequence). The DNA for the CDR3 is TGTGCCAGCAGCCCTGTCAGGAGGAGTGGAGACTATGGCTACACCTTC. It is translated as CASSPVRRSGDYGYTF.

The CDR3 DNA reads TGTGCCATCAGAGGAAGCGGGTTCCCCTCTGGGGCCAACGTCCTGACTTTC. Translating it yields CAIRGSGFPSGANVLTF. This sequence joins TRBV10-3 and TRBJ2-6, with D perhaps matching TRBD2 (6 bases). V lost 6 bases to trimming and J lost 0 bases, with 15 bases between them. The CDR3 runs to 17 residues. Germline V lookup: CDR1 ENHRY, CDR2 SYGVKD.

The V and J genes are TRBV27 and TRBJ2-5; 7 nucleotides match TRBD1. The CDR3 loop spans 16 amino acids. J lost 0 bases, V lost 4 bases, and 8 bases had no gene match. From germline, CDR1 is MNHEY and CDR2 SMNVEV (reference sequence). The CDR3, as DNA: TGTGCCAGCAGTTCCTACGGGACAGCCGACCAAGAGACCCAGTACTTC. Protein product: CASSSYGTADQETQYF.

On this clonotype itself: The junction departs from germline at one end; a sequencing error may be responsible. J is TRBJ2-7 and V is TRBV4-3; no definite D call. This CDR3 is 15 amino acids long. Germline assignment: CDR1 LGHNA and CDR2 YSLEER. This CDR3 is CASSPFHQYLNEQYF. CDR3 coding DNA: TGCGCCAGCAGCCCGTTCCACCAATACCTGAACGAACAGTACTTC.

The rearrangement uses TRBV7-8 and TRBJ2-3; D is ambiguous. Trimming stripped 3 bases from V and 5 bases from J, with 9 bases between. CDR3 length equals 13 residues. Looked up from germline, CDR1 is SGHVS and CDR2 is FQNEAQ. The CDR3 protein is CASSFNLGDTQYF. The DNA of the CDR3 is TGTGCCAGCAGCTTCAACCTTGGAGATACGCAGTATTTT.

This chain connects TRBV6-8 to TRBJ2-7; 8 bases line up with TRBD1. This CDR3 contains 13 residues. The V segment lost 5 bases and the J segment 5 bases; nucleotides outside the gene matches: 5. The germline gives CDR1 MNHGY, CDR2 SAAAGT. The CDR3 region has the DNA TGTGCCAGCAGTGTGGACAGGGTCCACGAGCAGTACTTC. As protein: CASSVDRVHEQYF.

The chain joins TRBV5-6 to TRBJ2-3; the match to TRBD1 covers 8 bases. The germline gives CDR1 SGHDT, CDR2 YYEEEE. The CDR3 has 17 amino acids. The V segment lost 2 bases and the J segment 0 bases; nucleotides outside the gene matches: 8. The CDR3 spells CASSLKPTGASTDTQYF. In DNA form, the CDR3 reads TGTGCCAGCAGCTTAAAGCCGACAGGGGCTAGCACAGATACGCAGTATTTT.

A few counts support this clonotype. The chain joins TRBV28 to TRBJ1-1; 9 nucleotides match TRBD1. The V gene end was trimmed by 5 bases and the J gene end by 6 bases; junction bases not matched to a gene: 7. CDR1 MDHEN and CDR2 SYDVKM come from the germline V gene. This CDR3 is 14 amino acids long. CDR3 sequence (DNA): TGTGCCAGCAGTGGAAACAGGGGGCTCGCTGAAGCTTTCTTT. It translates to CASSGNRGLAEAFF.